This T cell receptor (beta chain) is drawn from a study of T cell changes during pregnancy in multiple sclerosis. CDR1 and CDR2 from the germline V gene are SNHLY and FYNNEI. The CDR3 spans 15 residues. With V trimmed by 7 bases and J by 4 bases, 6 bases remained unmatched. TCRdb keeps only in-frame clones here, not all; method: immunoSEQ multiplex PCR. Altogether 35,000 to 45,000 clones are present, about 88% being singletons, with the ten largest covering approximately 4.5%. This sequence joins TRBV2 and TRBJ2-2, with 10 bases that match TRBD2. Specimen: CD8+ T cells from peripheral blood mononuclear cells, collected in the first trimester of pregnancy. This receptor was identified in a female donor with multiple sclerosis, enrolled in a pregnancy study. The CDR3 nucleotides are TGTGCCAGCAAAGGACTAGCGGAGACCACCGGGGAGCTGTTTTTT. Translation: CASKGLAETTGELFF.